Listed here is a single T cell receptor (beta chain). The antigen is unknown. This specimen comes from a study of T cell responses to AZD1222 COVID-19 vaccine. General observations from the study: Spike-specific TCR breadth and depth both grew after two AZD1222 doses. Donor demographics were predominantly white British with a female majority; clonal diversity may be underestimated. Sampled repertoires all dated from after the peak T cell response. Nearly half of spike-specific TCRs reportedly go after variant regions that carry no mutations.

TCRdb keeps only in-frame clones here, not all; method: immunoSEQ multiplex PCR. Counted here are about 160,000 clones, roughly nine tenths occurring once; the ten biggest clones make up under 2.5%. Trimming took 0 bases from V and 3 from J, leaving 12 bases between them. The V gene's germline CDR1 is SGDLS and CDR2 YYNGEE. This CDR3 is built from 15 residues. The rearrangement uses TRBV9 and TRBJ1-1; possible D gene TRBD1, 6 bases. The TCR comes from an adult in good health. The starting material was peripheral blood, obtained on day 0 of AZD1222 vaccination. CDR3 nucleotides: TGTGCCAGCAGCGTAGTCGGGGGGGCCTACACTGAAGCTTTCTTT. It translates to CASSVVGGAYTEAFF.